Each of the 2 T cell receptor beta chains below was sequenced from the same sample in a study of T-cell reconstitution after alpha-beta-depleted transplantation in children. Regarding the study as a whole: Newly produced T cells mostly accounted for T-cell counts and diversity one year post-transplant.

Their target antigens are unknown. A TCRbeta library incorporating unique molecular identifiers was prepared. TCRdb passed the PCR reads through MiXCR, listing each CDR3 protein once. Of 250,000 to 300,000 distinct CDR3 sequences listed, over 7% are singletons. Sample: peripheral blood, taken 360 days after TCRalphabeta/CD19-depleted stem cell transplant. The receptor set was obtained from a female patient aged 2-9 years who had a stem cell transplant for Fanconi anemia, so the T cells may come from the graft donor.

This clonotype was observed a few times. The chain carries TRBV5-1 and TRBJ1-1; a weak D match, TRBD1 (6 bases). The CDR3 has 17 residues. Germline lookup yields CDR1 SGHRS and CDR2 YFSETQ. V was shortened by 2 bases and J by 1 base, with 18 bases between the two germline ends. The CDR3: CASSLDQTGRGNTEAFF. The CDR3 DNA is TGCGCCAGCAGCTTAGATCAAACAGGGAGAGGGAACACTGAAGCTTTCTTT.

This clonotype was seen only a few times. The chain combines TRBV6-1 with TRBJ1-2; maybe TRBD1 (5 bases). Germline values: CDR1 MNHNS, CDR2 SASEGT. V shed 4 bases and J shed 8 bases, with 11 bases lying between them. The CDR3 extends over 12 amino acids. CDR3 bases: TGTGCCAGCAGTGGACAGTTGGACGGCTACACCTTC. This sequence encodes CASSGQLDGYTF.